A single sample gave rise to the 32 T cell receptor beta chains below, sequenced in a study of blood T cell repertoires in COVID-19. Method: immunoSEQ multiplex PCR; TCRdb's copy keeps in-frame clones and lacks some. The table includes about 96,000 clones, over 60% detected once. Source material: peripheral blood. All receptors derive from a man aged 45-60 years who had recovered from COVID-19.

The chain uses TRBV6-1 and TRBJ2-7; no firm D call. The ends were cut back, 3 bases at V and 3 bases at J, with 15 bases in the middle. There are 15 residues in the CDR3. The germline V gene encodes CDR1 MNHNS and CDR2 SASEGT. CDR3 in amino acids: CASSESRWAHYEQYF. The CDR3 DNA reads as TGTGCCAGCAGTGAGAGTAGGTGGGCCCACTACGAGCAGTACTTC.

This chain links TRBV4-3 with TRBJ1-2, with D possibly matching TRBD1 (6 bases). The CDR3 covers 15 residues. The germline V gene has CDR1 LGHNA and CDR2 YSLEER. V lost 0 bases and J lost 4, with 12 bases in between. In DNA, the CDR3 is TGCGCCAGCAGCCAAGAAAGGGGCAGGGGCTATGGCTACACCTTC. Amino acid sequence: CASSQERGRGYGYTF.

The chain links TRBV5-6 to TRBJ2-7; D remains unclear. The CDR3 contains 16 residues. Trimming pared 4 bases from V and 3 bases from J, leaving 20 bases between. Germline CDR1 reads SGHDT; CDR2 reads YYEEEE. DNA of the CDR3: TGTGCCAGCAGCCCGGATGGTAGGCCCTCAGGCTACGAGCAGTACTTC. This encodes CASSPDGRPSGYEQYF.

This clone appeared many times. The CDR3 coding sequence is TGTGCCAGCAGCTTGTACGGGAATAGCAATCAGCCCCAGCATTTT. Its translation: CASSLYGNSNQPQHF. This chain links TRBV5-5 with TRBJ1-5, with D uncertain. V was pared by 1 base and J by 0 bases, with 8 bases between. There are 15 residues in the CDR3. Germline-derived CDR1 and CDR2 are SGHKS and YYEKEE (reference sequence).

The CDR3 DNA follows: TGTGCCAGCAGTCTGGTCGGGACAGGGAATTTGGACCAGCCCCAGCATTTT. It specifies CASSLVGTGNLDQPQHF. The genes are TRBV28 and TRBJ1-5; 9 nucleotides agree with TRBD1. J gave up 7 bases and V 5 bases, and 15 bases lay outside the gene matches. There are 17 residues in the CDR3. Germline loops: CDR1 MDHEN, CDR2 SYDVKM.

The chain carries TRBV2 and TRBJ2-1; D possibly corresponds to TRBD2 (6 bases). From germline, CDR1 is SNHLY and CDR2 FYNNEI. The CDR3 runs 17 residues. V lost 4 bases to trimming and J lost 0 bases, with 16 bases between them. As DNA, the CDR3 is TGTGCCAGCAGTGGACTAGGGGCGGTTAGCTCCTACAATGAGCAGTTCTTC. Translation: CASSGLGAVSSYNEQFF. Using reference TRBV2 and TRBJ2-1 for the parts outside the CDR3, the full variable domain is EPEVTQTPSHQVTQMGQEVILRCVPISNHLYFYWYRQILGQKVEFLVSFYNNEISEKSEIFDDQFSVERPDGSNFTLKIRSTKLEDSAMYFCASSGLGAVSSYNEQFFGPGTRLTVL.

The V and J genes are TRBV5-6 and TRBJ1-2; D is possibly TRBD1 (5 bases). Germline V gives CDR1 SGHDT, CDR2 YYEEEE. This CDR3 is built from 14 residues. Trimming left V 4 bases short and J 4 bases short, with 14 bases between. Written as DNA, the CDR3 is TGTGCCAGCAGCCGGGAGGGGCTTTTCTATGGCTACACCTTC. Its protein product is CASSREGLFYGYTF.

The V and J genes are TRBV3-1 (or the pseudogene TRBV3-2) and TRBJ1-4, with 8 bases that match TRBD1. Trimming took 6 bases from V and 8 from J; bases not matched to a gene: 2. This CDR3 has 12 residues. In germline, CDR1 is LGHDT, CDR2 YNNKEL (reference sequence). CDR3 in amino acids: CASRGQGEKLFF. CDR3 in DNA: TGTGCCAGCAGAGGACAGGGCGAAAAACTGTTTTTT.

The chain employs TRBV6-5 and TRBJ1-6; TRBD1 matches at 7 bases. This CDR3 spans 16 amino acids. V gave up 3 bases and J gave up 7 bases; unmatched junction bases: 9. Per germline, CDR1 MNHEY and CDR2 SVGAGI. The CDR3 reads CASSYQGGRINSPLHF. The CDR3 nucleotides are TGTGCCAGCAGTTATCAGGGGGGCCGTATCAATTCACCCCTCCACTTT.

This chain connects TRBV10-1 to TRBJ1-2; TRBD1 aligns across 9 bases. Germline V gene data show CDR1 as WNHNN and CDR2 as SYGVQD (reference sequence). The V gene end was trimmed by 6 bases and the J gene end by 0 bases; junction bases not matched to a gene: 11. This CDR3 has 17 residues. The CDR3 is CASRTRDRAASNYGYTF. The CDR3 DNA reads as TGCGCCAGCAGAACCAGGGACAGGGCCGCCTCTAACTATGGCTACACCTTC.

This chain connects TRBV6-7 to TRBJ2-7; 11 bases align to TRBD2. Being an ORF, TRBV6-7 has a function that is uncertain. The length of the CDR3 is 18 residues. V lost 6 bases to trimming and J lost 0 bases; unmatched junction nucleotides: 13. The CDR3 bases are TGTGCCAGCAGCAATAGCGGGGGGGATTCACTTTACTCCTACGAGCAGTACTTC. Protein product: CASSNSGGDSLYSYEQYF.

The gene calls are TRBV10-1 and TRBJ2-7; TRBD1 might be the D (5 bases). Germline CDR1 is WNHNN and CDR2 is SYGVQD (reference sequence). Trimming took 2 bases from V and 0 from J, leaving 20 bases between them. This CDR3 has 18 amino acids. CDR3 sequence (DNA): TGCGCCAGCAGTGAGCACCCCCGACAGCTAATTAGCTCCTACGAGCAGTACTTC. Amino acids: CASSEHPRQLISSYEQYF.

V usage is TRBV28 and J usage is TRBJ1-1; no reliable D call. The CDR3 length is 13 residues. V was clipped by 6 bases and J by 1 base, with 9 bases between them. Germline V CDR1 and CDR2: MDHEN, SYDVKM. Written as DNA, the CDR3 is TGTGCCAGCAGAGCTACAGCGAACACTGAAGCTTTCTTT. It translates to CASRATANTEAFF.

This chain connects TRBV14 to TRBJ1-2, with D unresolved. This CDR3 comprises 16 residues. V was clipped by 1 base and J by 8 bases, with 20 bases between them. Germline CDR1 reads SGHDN; CDR2 reads FVKESK. CDR3 residues: CASSQVPVITNLGYTF. In DNA, the CDR3 is TGTGCCAGCAGCCAAGTTCCGGTGATAACTAACTTAGGCTACACCTTC. The whole variable domain, remainder taken from reference TRBV14 and TRBJ1-2, is EAGVTQFPSHSVIEKGQTVTLRCDPISGHDNLYWYRRVMGKEIKFLLHFVKESKQDESGMPNNRFLAERTGGTYSTLKVQPAELEDSGVYFCASSQVPVITNLGYTFGSGTRLTVV.

This chain joins TRBV2 and TRBJ1-6; TRBD1 might be the D (6 bases). The V end was cut by 1 base, the J end by 7 bases, with 32 bases between. Germline V CDR1 and CDR2: SNHLY, FYNNEI. This CDR3 comprises 22 residues. CDR3 DNA: TGTGCCAGCAGTGAAGGACCAGGACGGTCTGTGGGGGCTAGGGTAAGGAATTCACCCCTCCACTTT. Translation: CASSEGPGRSVGARVRNSPLHF.

The table lists this clone with a few counts. The chain has TRBV12-3 or TRBV12-4 and TRBJ1-4; the match to TRBD1 covers 9 bases. The CDR3 spans 13 residues. With 5 bases clipped from V and 13 bases from J, the junction kept 8 bases outside the gene matches. The CDR3 coding sequence is TGTGCCAGCAGTCTTTTTCCGGGACAGGGACTGTTTTTT. This translates into CASSLFPGQGLFF.

The chain links TRBV27 to TRBJ2-7; 13 bases fit TRBD2. Per the germline V gene, CDR1 is MNHEY and CDR2 is SMNVEV (reference sequence). The V segment lost 7 bases and the J segment 0 bases; nucleotides outside the gene matches: 3. CDR3 length: 15 amino acids. This chain's CDR3 is CASTGTSGNSYEQYF. CDR3 nucleotide sequence: TGTGCCAGCACCGGGACTAGCGGGAACTCCTACGAGCAGTACTTC.

V gene TRBV28 combines with J gene TRBJ2-5, with TRBD1 matching over 7 bases. Germline-derived CDR1 and CDR2 are MDHEN and SYDVKM. The CDR3 is 16 residues long. With 5 bases clipped from V and 1 base from J, the junction kept 10 bases outside the gene matches. DNA for the CDR3: TGTGCCAGCAGTCCAAGACAGGGTAACGGCCAAGAGACCCAGTACTTC. It codes for CASSPRQGNGQETQYF.

The chain carries TRBV5-1 and TRBJ2-1; 9 bases agree with TRBD2. Germline V gene sequence: CDR1 SGHRS, CDR2 YFSETQ. The length of the CDR3 is 15 residues. V was pared by 3 bases and J by 5 bases, with 6 bases of the junction left unmatched. As DNA, the CDR3 is TGCGCCAGCAGCTACCGACTAGCGGACCACAATGAGCAGTTCTTC. Amino acids: CASSYRLADHNEQFF.

This clone was found once. The chain joins TRBV5-1 to TRBJ2-7, with 11 bases aligning to TRBD2. Trimming cost V 1 base and J 5 bases; bases outside gene matches: 8. The germline gives CDR1 SGHRS, CDR2 YFSETQ. The CDR3 is 16 amino acids. The DNA of the CDR3 is TGCGCCAGCAGCTTGTCCACTAGCGGGAGCGTGAACGAGCAGTACTTC. Translation: CASSLSTSGSVNEQYF.

The J gene is TRBJ1-6, the V gene TRBV19; D might be TRBD1 (6 bases). CDR1 is LNHDA and CDR2 is SQIVND in the germline V gene (reference sequence). The CDR3 spans 15 residues. Trimming removed 3 bases from V and 10 bases from J, with 16 bases in between. The CDR3 coding sequence is TGTGCCAGTAGTATGGCAGGGGTGGGTGAGTCACCCCTCCACTTT. This sequence encodes CASSMAGVGESPLHF.

The chain has TRBV2 and TRBJ2-7; TRBD1 agrees at 10 bases. V trimming: 2 bases; J trimming: 10 bases; junction bases outside the gene matches: 8. The CDR3 totals 14 residues. Per germline, CDR1 SNHLY and CDR2 FYNNEI. Here the CDR3 reads CASSERTGGARQYF. CDR3 nucleotide sequence: TGTGCCAGCAGTGAACGGACAGGGGGTGCACGTCAGTACTTC.

V and J are TRBV5-1 and TRBJ2-5; 12 nucleotides agree with TRBD2. J was trimmed by 5 bases and V by 1 base; bases with no gene match: 0. Looked up from germline, CDR1 is SGHRS and CDR2 is YFSETQ. The CDR3 contains 14 residues. Here the CDR3 reads CASSLTSGRETQYF. The CDR3 nucleotides are TGCGCCAGCAGCTTGACTAGCGGGAGGGAGACCCAGTACTTC.

The chain recombines TRBV10-3 with TRBJ2-7, with TRBD1 matching over 9 bases. Losses at the gene ends were 2 bases for V and 1 base for J; bases not matched to a gene: 0. Looked up from germline, CDR1 is ENHRY and CDR2 is SYGVKD. The CDR3 loop spans 14 amino acids. The CDR3 sequence is CAISEGQGSYEQYF. CDR3 in DNA: TGTGCCATCAGTGAGGGACAGGGGTCCTACGAGCAGTACTTC.

The rearrangement links TRBV5-1 to TRBJ2-3; 9 positions match TRBD1. From germline, CDR1 is SGHRS and CDR2 YFSETQ. After removal of 5 bases from V and 3 bases from J, the junction contained 4 bases not matched to a gene. The CDR3 totals 14 residues. The CDR3 sequence: CASRQGAATDTQYF. The CDR3 nucleotides are TGCGCCAGCAGACAGGGGGCTGCGACAGATACGCAGTATTTT.

This clone is a singleton in its sample. The chain's CDR3 is CASSKSLGQPQHF. The CDR3, as DNA: TGTGCCAGCAGCAAATCTCTCGGGCAGCCCCAGCATTTT. J is TRBJ1-5 and V is TRBV7-2; D call uncertain. The CDR3 totals 13 residues. Trimming took 5 bases from V and 7 from J, leaving 12 bases between them. Germline values: CDR1 SGHTA, CDR2 FQGNSA.

The V call is TRBV7-8, the J call TRBJ2-5; D is possibly TRBD1 (5 bases). This CDR3 is built from 16 residues. Germline V gives CDR1 SGHVS, CDR2 FQNEAQ. V lost 2 bases and J 0 bases, leaving 13 bases between the germline ends. The CDR3 here is CASSLNAGLYQETQYF. The CDR3 bases are TGTGCCAGCAGCTTAAACGCAGGGTTGTACCAAGAGACCCAGTACTTC.

J is TRBJ1-5 and V is TRBV10-2; unclear D gene. CDR3 length equals 14 residues. Trimming cost V 5 bases and J 1 base, with 9 bases left between them. Germline V gives CDR1 WSHSY, CDR2 SAAADI. CDR3 DNA: TGCGCCAGCAGTCTCGACACAAGCAATCAGCCCCAGCATTTT. Translated: CASSLDTSNQPQHF.

This clone was recorded many times. The chain is built from TRBV6-4 and TRBJ2-2, with a possible D match to TRBD1 (6 bases). The V end was cut by 8 bases, the J end by 3 bases, with 13 bases between. Germline CDR1 MRHNA, CDR2 SNTAGT. The CDR3 has 14 amino acids. The CDR3 DNA follows: TGTGCCAGCTCGAGACAGGTCGACACCGGGGAGCTGTTTTTT. It is translated as CASSRQVDTGELFF.

The chain couples TRBV7-2 to TRBJ1-2; possibly TRBD1 for D (5 bases). The V and J ends lost 3 bases and 4 bases respectively, with 9 bases between them. The CDR3 length is 13 residues. The germline CDR1 and CDR2 sequences are SGHTA and FQGNSA. The CDR3 spells CASSLGQSYGYTF. The CDR3 nucleotides are TGTGCCAGCAGCTTGGGGCAGAGCTATGGCTACACCTTC. Variable domain in full (rest from reference TRBV7-2 and TRBJ1-2): GAGVSQSPSNKVTEKGKDVELRCDPISGHTALYWYRQSLGQGLEFLIYFQGNSAPDKSGLPSDRFSAERTGGSVSTLTIQRTQQEDSAVYLCASSLGQSYGYTFGSGTRLTVV.

The genes are TRBV30 and TRBJ1-1, with 12 bases lining up with TRBD1. Germline trimming cut 2 bases from V and 0 bases from J; bases unmatched to any gene: 16. This CDR3 contains 20 residues. The germline CDR1 and CDR2 sequences are GTSNPN and SVGIG (reference sequence). This CDR3 is CAWSTNPGTGGWTMNTEAFF. CDR3 nucleotides: TGTGCCTGGAGTACAAATCCCGGGACAGGGGGCTGGACCATGAACACTGAAGCTTTCTTT.

In the case of this clone: At one boundary the junction diverges from the germline segment, which might be a read error. The chain joins TRBV14 to TRBJ2-5; the match to TRBD1 covers 7 bases. This CDR3 contains 12 residues. Germline V lookup: CDR1 SGHDN, CDR2 FVKESK. The CDR3 sequence is CASSQAQGAQYF. The CDR3, as DNA: TGTGCCAGCAGTCAAGCCCAGGGGGCCCAGTACTTC.